This T cell receptor (beta chain) derives from a study of preoperative IRX-2 immunotherapy in early breast cancer. Treatment meaning: preoperative locoregional IRX-2 cytokine immunotherapy. The repertoire was sequenced with immunoSEQ multiplex PCR; TCRdb's copy has only in-frame clones and lacks some. The sample lists 35,000 to 45,000 clones, approximately 77% occurring once. The starting material was tumor tissue, obtained after IRX-2 immunotherapy. The source is a human donor with breast cancer.

As DNA, the CDR3 is TGTGCCAGCTCCCTCGGAACCGGGACAATAGGAGACACCTTC. Protein sequence: CASSLGTGTIGDTF. The J gene is TRBJ1-2, the V gene TRBV18; possibly TRBD1 for D (6 bases). Looked up from germline, CDR1 is KGHSH and CDR2 is LQKENI. The CDR3 covers 14 residues. The V end lost 6 bases, the J end lost 12 bases, and 23 bases lay between the germline ends.